The 14 T cell receptor beta chains below come from one sample, sequenced in a study of breast tumors, draining lymph nodes, adjacent tissues. MiXCR was run by TCRdb on the multiplex PCR reads, yielding one entry per CDR3 protein. The sample has around 140,000 distinct CDR3 sequences; more than 20% are singletons. Axillary draining lymph nodes of breast cancer patients supplied the node samples. Material: axillary lymph node tissue. The receptors stem from a female donor with breast cancer. Some clones in this sample may be carry-over from other donors' samples.

This clonotype was picked up a small number of times. This chain joins TRBV5-1 and TRBJ2-7; 9 nucleotides line up with TRBD2. In germline, CDR1 is SGHRS, CDR2 YFSETQ. Trimming removed 1 base from V and 7 bases from J; junction bases left unmatched: 9. The CDR3 consists of 15 residues. The CDR3 bases are TGCGCCAGCAGCTTGAGAGCGGGAGGACCTTCTGAGCAGTACTTC. Translated, it gives CASSLRAGGPSEQYF.

This clonotype was picked up a small number of times. Just one base apart from a much larger clone, this may be a read error. J is TRBJ2-2 and V is TRBV20-1; the D is unclear. The CDR3 has 12 amino acids. The germline V gene has CDR1 DFQATT and CDR2 SNEGSKA (reference sequence). CDR3 sequence (DNA): TGCAATGCCGGCCCAACGGAGGGGGAGCTGTTTTTT. Its translation: CNAGPTEGELFF.

This clonotype was seen many times. The chain recombines TRBV10-1 with TRBJ1-2; D gene uncertain. Germline V gene sequence: CDR1 WNHNN, CDR2 SYGVQD (reference sequence). The CDR3 spans 13 residues. Trimming cost V 3 bases and J 4 bases, with 9 bases left between them. CDR3 coding DNA: TGCGCCAGCAGTGATCGGACGGCCTATGGCTACACCTTC. Translated, it gives CASSDRTAYGYTF.

Concerning this clonotype itself: A read error may account for a junction end that differs from germline. This chain connects TRBV2 to TRBJ2-7; D unclear. Germline lookup yields CDR1 SNHLY and CDR2 FYNNEI. This CDR3 region has 14 residues. CDR3: CASSIGYFSYVQYF. The CDR3 nucleotides read TGTGCCAGCAGTATCGGGTACTTCTCCTACGTGCAGTACTTC.

To note about this clonotype: A much larger clone lies a single base off, so this may be a read error. This likely comes from a read error, as the CDR3 has no conserved phenylalanine or tryptophan at its end. The V call is TRBV30, the J call TRBJ2-5; TRBD2 matches 7 bases. Looked up from germline, CDR1 is GTSNPN and CDR2 is SVGIG (reference sequence). The CDR3 extends over 15 amino acids. The V and J ends lost 0 bases and 5 bases, in that order; junction bases with no gene match: 9. CDR3 nucleotides: TGTGCCTGGAGTGTTGGGAGGGCTAGTGGTGAGACCCAGTACTCC. It is translated as CAWSVGRASGETQYS.

There are a few counts of this clonotype. The rearrangement links TRBV6-5 to TRBJ2-5; 7 nucleotides line up with TRBD1. The trim removed 6 bases at V and 4 bases at J, leaving 5 bases unmatched. Germline-derived CDR1 and CDR2 are MNHEY and SVGAGI. The CDR3 length is 13 residues. The CDR3 is CASRGQVRETQYF. The CDR3, as DNA: TGTGCCAGCAGAGGACAGGTCAGAGAGACCCAGTACTTC.

This clonotype has at least ten counts. This chain links TRBV5-4 with TRBJ2-7; D possibly corresponds to TRBD1 (5 bases). V lost 0 bases, J lost 6 bases, and 13 bases lay in between. The CDR3 consists of 14 residues. Germline assignment: CDR1 SGHNT and CDR2 YYREEE (reference sequence). CDR3 amino acids: CASSLEPRVAEQYF. The CDR3 DNA is TGTGCCAGCAGCTTGGAACCCAGGGTGGCCGAGCAGTACTTC. The full variable domain, rest sourced from reference TRBV5-4 and TRBJ2-7, is ETGVTQSPTHLIKTRGQQVTLRCSSQSGHNTVSWYQQALGQGPQFIFQYYREEENGRGNFPPRFSGLQFPNYSSELNVNALELDDSALYLCASSLEPRVAEQYFGPGTRLTVT.

V usage is TRBV29-1 and J usage is TRBJ2-1; TRBD1 agrees at 7 bases. V shed 4 bases and J 7 bases; nucleotides not matched to a gene: 7. CDR1 and CDR2 from the germline V gene are SQVTM and ANQGSEA. The CDR3 runs to 13 residues. CDR3 sequence (DNA): TGCAGCGTTGGTAAACAGGGGCGGAATGAGCAGTTCTTC. As protein: CSVGKQGRNEQFF.

This chain joins TRBV28 and TRBJ1-2; 9 nucleotides align to TRBD1. CDR3 length: 15 residues. Germline-derived CDR1 and CDR2 are MDHEN and SYDVKM. The J segment lost 4 bases and the V segment lost 2 bases, leaving 5 bases of the junction unmatched. The CDR3 DNA reads as TGTGCCAGCAGTTTAACAGGGGGCGCTTCCTATGGCTACACCTTC. This gives the protein CASSLTGGASYGYTF.

This chain links TRBV7-2 with TRBJ2-3, with 11 bases identical to TRBD2. The V gene's germline CDR1 is SGHTA and CDR2 FQGNSA. The V gene end was trimmed by 0 bases and the J gene end by 6 bases; junction bases not matched to a gene: 5. This CDR3 region has 16 residues. The CDR3 loop is CASSLALRTSGDTQYF. CDR3 DNA: TGTGCCAGCAGCTTAGCGCTCAGGACTAGCGGGGATACGCAGTATTTT.

Many counts were recorded for this clonotype. The V call is TRBV5-5, the J call TRBJ1-3; D remains ambiguous. The CDR3 has 14 residues. CDR1 and CDR2 (germline): SGHKS, YYEKEE (reference sequence). V lost 0 bases to trimming and J lost 3 bases, with 7 bases between them. The CDR3 region has the DNA TGTGCCAGCAGCTTGGCGGCGGGTGGAAACACCATATATTTT. Its translation is CASSLAAGGNTIYF.

This clonotype occurred many times. The rearrangement links TRBV28 to TRBJ1-6; TRBD1 might be the D (5 bases). Looked up from germline, CDR1 is MDHEN and CDR2 is SYDVKM. The CDR3 runs 14 residues. The V end was cut by 4 bases, the J end by 6 bases, with 10 bases between. The chain's CDR3 is CASSSGPSNSPLHF. Here the CDR3 DNA reads TGTGCCAGCAGTTCGGGGCCCTCTAATTCACCCCTCCACTTT.

This clonotype came up a few times. A much larger clone is a single base away; this may be a read error. V is TRBV7-2 and J is TRBJ2-1; D might be TRBD2 (5 bases). The CDR3 has 13 amino acids. The V end was cut by 3 bases, the J end by 9 bases, with 12 bases between. Germline loops: CDR1 SGHTA, CDR2 FQGNSA. The CDR3 reads CASSFPGECEQFF. The CDR3 DNA follows: TGTGCCAGCAGCTTCCCTGGGGAGTGTGAGCAGTTCTTC. Full variable domain (missing parts from reference TRBV7-2 and TRBJ2-1): GAGVSQSPSNKVTEKGKDVELRCDPISGHTALYWYRQSLGQGLEFLIYFQGNSAPDKSGLPSDRFSAERTGGSVSTLTIQRTQQEDSAVYLCASSFPGECEQFFGPGTRLTVL.

At least ten counts were recorded for this clonotype. The rearrangement links TRBV5-5 to TRBJ1-2; D is unclear. CDR3 size: 13 residues. Germline loops: CDR1 SGHKS, CDR2 YYEKEE (reference sequence). Trimming stripped 5 bases from V and 0 bases from J, with 8 bases between. This CDR3 reads CASSGPSNYGYTF. CDR3 DNA: TGTGCCAGCAGTGGACCTTCTAACTATGGCTACACCTTC.